A selection of T cell receptor beta chains follows, all from one sample in a study of T-cell memory formation after mild COVID-19. TCRdb redid the calling of the 5' RACE reads with MiXCR, one entry per CDR3 protein. The profile shows nearly 110,000 distinct CDR3 sequences, 15% to 20% of them singletons. Sequencing was performed on PBMCs or a T cell subset sorted from them (not recorded which). The receptors shown here come from an adult woman who had mild COVID-19 (a few samples of this study predate the infection). Cell type and time point are not known. The CDR3 runs from the conserved cysteine through the conserved F or W. The D gene is left open where the match is weak. Some rows have no size entry. The others give once, few or many, or a class for an expanded clone.

V: TRBV7-9
J: TRBJ1-1
D: -
size: once
CDR3: CASSLVGPGNTEAFF
DNA: TGTGCCAGCAGCTTAGTCGGGCCGGGGAACACTGAAGCTTTCTTT

V: TRBV24-1
J: TRBJ2-3
D: -
size: -
CDR3: CATSDFTGADTQYF
DNA: TGTGCCACCAGTGATTTTACGGGAGCCGATACGCAGTATTTT

V: TRBV12-3/TRBV12-4
J: TRBJ1-1
D: TRBD1
size: -
CDR3: CASSRDSMNTEAFF
DNA: TGTGCCAGCAGTAGGGACAGTATGAACACTGAAGCTTTCTTT

V: TRBV5-1
J: TRBJ2-2
D: -
size: -
CDR3: CASSLVGGTNTGELFF
DNA: TGCGCCAGCAGCTTGGTCGGCGGGACGAACACCGGGGAGCTGTTTTTT

V: TRBV6-6
J: TRBJ2-3
D: -
size: -
CDR3: CAALTDTQYF
DNA: TGTGCGGCCCTCACAGATACGCAGTATTTT

V: TRBV7-2
J: TRBJ2-1
D: -
size: many
CDR3: CATGLGRNEQFF
DNA: TGTGCCACGGGTCTTGGGAGGAATGAGCAGTTCTTC

V: TRBV7-9
J: TRBJ2-1
D: TRBD1
size: -
CDR3: CASSLGDSGTLDNEQFF
DNA: TGTGCCAGCAGCTTAGGGGACAGTGGAACACTGGACAATGAGCAGTTCTTC

V: TRBV3-1
J: TRBJ2-2
D: -
size: many
CDR3: CASLIRRENTGELFF
DNA: TGTGCCAGCCTTATAAGGAGAGAAAACACCGGGGAGCTGTTTTTT

V: TRBV9
J: TRBJ2-5
D: TRBD2
size: -
CDR3: CASSPWTSRETQYF
DNA: TGTGCCAGCAGCCCCTGGACTAGCCGAGAGACCCAGTACTTC

V: TRBV7-9
J: TRBJ1-2
D: -
size: few
CDR3: CASSFGGDYGYTF
DNA: TGTGCCAGCAGCTTTGGGGGCGACTATGGCTACACCTTC

V: TRBV4-2
J: TRBJ2-7
D: TRBD2
size: -
CDR3: CASSQAGTSGYEQYF
DNA: TGTGCCAGCAGCCAAGCAGGGACTAGCGGATACGAGCAGTACTTC

V: TRBV5-5
J: TRBJ2-2
D: -
size: -
CDR3: CASSLAAPRNTGELFF
DNA: TGTGCCAGCAGCTTGGCGGCACCAAGGAACACCGGGGAGCTGTTTTTT

V: TRBV5-6
J: TRBJ2-7
D: -
size: -
CDR3: CASSLGATTYEQYF
DNA: TGTGCCAGCAGCTTGGGGGCAACCACCTACGAGCAGTACTTC

V: TRBV6-1
J: TRBJ1-2
D: -
size: -
CDR3: CASSEEVEAAYYGYTF
DNA: TGTGCCAGCAGTGAAGAGGTTGAGGCGGCCTACTATGGCTACACCTTC

V: TRBV7-8
J: TRBJ2-1
D: -
size: many
CDR3: CASSLPDYNEQFF
DNA: TGTGCCAGCAGCTTACCGGACTACAATGAGCAGTTCTTC

V: TRBV4-2
J: TRBJ1-1
D: -
size: -
CDR3: CASSHLGTEAFF
DNA: TGTGCCAGCAGCCACTTGGGCACTGAAGCTTTCTTT

V: TRBV19
J: TRBJ1-1
D: -
size: once
CDR3: CASRFRTDSNTEAFF
DNA: TGTGCCAGTAGATTCCGTACGGACTCGAACACTGAAGCTTTCTTT

V: TRBV7-9
J: TRBJ2-2
D: TRBD2
size: -
CDR3: CASSAEGTRQTGELFF
DNA: TGTGCCAGCAGCGCGGAGGGGACTAGGCAAACCGGGGAGCTGTTTTTT

V: TRBV7-8
J: TRBJ2-5
D: TRBD2
size: -
CDR3: CASSSRETSGQETQYF
DNA: TGTGCCAGCAGCTCTAGGGAGACTAGCGGCCAAGAGACCCAGTACTTC

V: TRBV7-3
J: TRBJ2-1
D: TRBD2
size: few
CDR3: CASSFAGLADYNEQFF
DNA: TGTGCCAGCAGCTTTGCGGGACTAGCGGACTACAATGAGCAGTTCTTC

V: TRBV13
J: TRBJ2-7
D: TRBD1
size: -
CDR3: CASSSTTGGGYEQYF
DNA: TGTGCCAGCAGCTCCACGACAGGGGGCGGGTACGAGCAGTACTTC

V: TRBV9
J: TRBJ2-5
D: TRBD1
size: -
CDR3: CASSVSIQGTGDQETQYF
DNA: TGTGCCAGCAGCGTTTCCATCCAAGGGACAGGCGACCAAGAGACCCAGTACTTC

V: TRBV5-5
J: TRBJ1-2
D: TRBD1
size: -
CDR3: CASSPGDSNYGYTF
DNA: TGTGCCAGCAGCCCTGGGGACAGTAACTATGGCTACACCTTC

V: TRBV19
J: TRBJ2-7
D: -
size: few
CDR3: CASKRRQDYEQYF
DNA: TGTGCCAGTAAGAGACGACAGGATTACGAGCAGTACTTC

V: TRBV12-3/TRBV12-4
J: TRBJ1-4
D: -
size: -
CDR3: CASSFDLGDEKLFF
DNA: TGTGCCAGCAGTTTCGATCTGGGCGATGAAAAACTGTTTTTT

V: TRBV5-1
J: TRBJ2-1
D: TRBD2
size: few
CDR3: CASSPGLAFNEQFF
DNA: TGCGCCAGCAGCCCGGGACTAGCTTTCAATGAGCAGTTCTTC

V: TRBV5-1
J: TRBJ1-2
D: TRBD1
size: few
CDR3: CASSLDQAGGYLNGYTF
DNA: TGCGCCAGCAGCTTGGATCAGGCAGGGGGCTACCTGAATGGCTACACCTTC

V: TRBV7-9
J: TRBJ2-7
D: -
size: few
CDR3: CASSAATYEQYF
DNA: TGTGCCAGCAGCGCCGCCACCTACGAGCAGTACTTC

V: TRBV12-3/TRBV12-4
J: TRBJ2-2
D: TRBD1
size: many
CDR3: CAPSRGQDLNGELFF
DNA: TGTGCCCCTTCCCGAGGACAGGACCTTAACGGGGAGCTGTTTTTT

V: TRBV7-8
J: TRBJ2-7
D: -
size: -
CDR3: CASSFSGTRYEQYF
DNA: TGTGCCAGCAGCTTCAGCGGGACAAGATACGAGCAGTACTTC

V: TRBV7-6
J: TRBJ2-3
D: -
size: few
CDR3: CASSLGSLADTQYF
DNA: TGTGCCAGCAGCTTAGGTAGCCTGGCGGATACGCAGTATTTT

V: TRBV9
J: TRBJ2-1
D: TRBD2
size: few
CDR3: CASSPDWAGVYNEQFF
DNA: TGTGCCAGCAGCCCGGACTGGGCGGGAGTCTACAATGAGCAGTTCTTC

V: TRBV11-2
J: TRBJ1-2
D: -
size: -
CDR3: CASSLYNLGGFDYGYTF
DNA: TGTGCCAGCAGCTTATACAATTTGGGGGGTTTCGACTATGGCTACACCTTC

V: TRBV6-5
J: TRBJ2-1
D: -
size: -
CDR3: CASSPWGGDEQFF
DNA: TGTGCCAGCAGTCCATGGGGGGGCGATGAGCAGTTCTTC

V: TRBV15
J: TRBJ1-4
D: -
size: few
CDR3: CATSRDPPISNEKLFF
DNA: TGTGCCACCAGCAGAGATCCGCCGATTTCTAATGAAAAACTGTTTTTT

V: TRBV5-5
J: TRBJ1-1
D: -
size: many
CDR3: CASSLFGGQDTEAFF
DNA: TGTGCCAGCAGCTTGTTTGGAGGTCAGGACACTGAAGCTTTCTTT

V: TRBV6-4
J: TRBJ2-1
D: TRBD2
size: many
CDR3: CASSLLAGGGDNEQFF
DNA: TGTGCCAGCAGTCTCCTAGCTGGCGGGGGGGACAATGAGCAGTTCTTC